The TCR beta chain under discussion was sequenced for a study of human T cells and chemical hapten exposure. Study summary: Each week of the roughly 25-week study, patients had diphenylcyclopropenone applied to the scalp.

CDR3 length: 16 residues. Germline V gene sequence: CDR1 MNHEY, CDR2 SMNVEV (reference sequence). Trimming removed 5 bases from V and 0 bases from J; junction bases left unmatched: 7. This clonotype appeared many times. Its target is unknown. Study-wide points: Significantly more large CDR3 similarity clusters were formed by expanded TCRs than by controls.

Indicated time point: patch test 2, 6 weeks after DPC sensitization. As for treatment: therapeutic diphenylcyclopropenone sensitization with weekly scalp DPC. Each patch test followed a blood draw. Each donor was an alopecia patient between 18 and 70 years of age who qualified for DPC. TCRdb reprocessed the RACE reads with MiXCR, giving one entry per CDR3 protein. The sample lists under 100,000 distinct CDR3 sequences; over 9.5% were seen once. Sequencing was performed on whole blood, taken in connection with sensitization to the hapten diphenylcyclopropenone (DPC). The rearrangement links TRBV27 to TRBJ1-5, with 7 bases aligning to TRBD1. The receptor was isolated from a woman in her forties with alopecia areata. Some clones in this sample may be carry-over from other donors' samples. In DNA form, the CDR3 reads TGTGCCAGCAGTCTGACAGGGATGGCTAGCAATCAGCCCCAGCATTTT. Translated, it gives CASSLTGMASNQPQHF.